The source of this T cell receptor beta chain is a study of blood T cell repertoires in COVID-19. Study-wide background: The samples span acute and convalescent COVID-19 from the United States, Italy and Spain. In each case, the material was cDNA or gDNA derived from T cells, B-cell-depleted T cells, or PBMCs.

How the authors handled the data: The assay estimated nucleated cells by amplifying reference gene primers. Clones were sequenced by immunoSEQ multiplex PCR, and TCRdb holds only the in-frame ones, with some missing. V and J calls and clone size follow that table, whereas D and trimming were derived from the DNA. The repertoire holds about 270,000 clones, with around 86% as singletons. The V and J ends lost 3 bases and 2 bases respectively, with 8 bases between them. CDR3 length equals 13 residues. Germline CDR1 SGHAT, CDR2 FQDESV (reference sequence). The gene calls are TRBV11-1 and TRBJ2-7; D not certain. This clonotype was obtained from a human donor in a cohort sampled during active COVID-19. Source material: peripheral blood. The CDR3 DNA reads TGTGCCAGCAGCTTGAGGTACCCCTACGAGCAGTACTTC. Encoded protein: CASSLRYPYEQYF.